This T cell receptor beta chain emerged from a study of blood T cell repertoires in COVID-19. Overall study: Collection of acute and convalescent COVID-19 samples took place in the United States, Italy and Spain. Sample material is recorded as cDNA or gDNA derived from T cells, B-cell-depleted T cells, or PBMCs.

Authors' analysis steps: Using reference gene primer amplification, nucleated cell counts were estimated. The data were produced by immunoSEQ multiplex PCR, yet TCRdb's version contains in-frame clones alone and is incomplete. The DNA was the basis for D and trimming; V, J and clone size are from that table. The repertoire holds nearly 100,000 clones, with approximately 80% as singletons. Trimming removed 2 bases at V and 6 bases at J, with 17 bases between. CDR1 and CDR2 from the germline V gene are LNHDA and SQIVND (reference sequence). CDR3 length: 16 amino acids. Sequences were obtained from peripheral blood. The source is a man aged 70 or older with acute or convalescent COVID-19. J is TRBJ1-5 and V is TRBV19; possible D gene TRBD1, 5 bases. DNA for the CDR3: TGTGCCAGTAGTATATCGGGCAGGGTGTGGGGTCAGCCCCAGCATTTT. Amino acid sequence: CASSISGRVWGQPQHF.